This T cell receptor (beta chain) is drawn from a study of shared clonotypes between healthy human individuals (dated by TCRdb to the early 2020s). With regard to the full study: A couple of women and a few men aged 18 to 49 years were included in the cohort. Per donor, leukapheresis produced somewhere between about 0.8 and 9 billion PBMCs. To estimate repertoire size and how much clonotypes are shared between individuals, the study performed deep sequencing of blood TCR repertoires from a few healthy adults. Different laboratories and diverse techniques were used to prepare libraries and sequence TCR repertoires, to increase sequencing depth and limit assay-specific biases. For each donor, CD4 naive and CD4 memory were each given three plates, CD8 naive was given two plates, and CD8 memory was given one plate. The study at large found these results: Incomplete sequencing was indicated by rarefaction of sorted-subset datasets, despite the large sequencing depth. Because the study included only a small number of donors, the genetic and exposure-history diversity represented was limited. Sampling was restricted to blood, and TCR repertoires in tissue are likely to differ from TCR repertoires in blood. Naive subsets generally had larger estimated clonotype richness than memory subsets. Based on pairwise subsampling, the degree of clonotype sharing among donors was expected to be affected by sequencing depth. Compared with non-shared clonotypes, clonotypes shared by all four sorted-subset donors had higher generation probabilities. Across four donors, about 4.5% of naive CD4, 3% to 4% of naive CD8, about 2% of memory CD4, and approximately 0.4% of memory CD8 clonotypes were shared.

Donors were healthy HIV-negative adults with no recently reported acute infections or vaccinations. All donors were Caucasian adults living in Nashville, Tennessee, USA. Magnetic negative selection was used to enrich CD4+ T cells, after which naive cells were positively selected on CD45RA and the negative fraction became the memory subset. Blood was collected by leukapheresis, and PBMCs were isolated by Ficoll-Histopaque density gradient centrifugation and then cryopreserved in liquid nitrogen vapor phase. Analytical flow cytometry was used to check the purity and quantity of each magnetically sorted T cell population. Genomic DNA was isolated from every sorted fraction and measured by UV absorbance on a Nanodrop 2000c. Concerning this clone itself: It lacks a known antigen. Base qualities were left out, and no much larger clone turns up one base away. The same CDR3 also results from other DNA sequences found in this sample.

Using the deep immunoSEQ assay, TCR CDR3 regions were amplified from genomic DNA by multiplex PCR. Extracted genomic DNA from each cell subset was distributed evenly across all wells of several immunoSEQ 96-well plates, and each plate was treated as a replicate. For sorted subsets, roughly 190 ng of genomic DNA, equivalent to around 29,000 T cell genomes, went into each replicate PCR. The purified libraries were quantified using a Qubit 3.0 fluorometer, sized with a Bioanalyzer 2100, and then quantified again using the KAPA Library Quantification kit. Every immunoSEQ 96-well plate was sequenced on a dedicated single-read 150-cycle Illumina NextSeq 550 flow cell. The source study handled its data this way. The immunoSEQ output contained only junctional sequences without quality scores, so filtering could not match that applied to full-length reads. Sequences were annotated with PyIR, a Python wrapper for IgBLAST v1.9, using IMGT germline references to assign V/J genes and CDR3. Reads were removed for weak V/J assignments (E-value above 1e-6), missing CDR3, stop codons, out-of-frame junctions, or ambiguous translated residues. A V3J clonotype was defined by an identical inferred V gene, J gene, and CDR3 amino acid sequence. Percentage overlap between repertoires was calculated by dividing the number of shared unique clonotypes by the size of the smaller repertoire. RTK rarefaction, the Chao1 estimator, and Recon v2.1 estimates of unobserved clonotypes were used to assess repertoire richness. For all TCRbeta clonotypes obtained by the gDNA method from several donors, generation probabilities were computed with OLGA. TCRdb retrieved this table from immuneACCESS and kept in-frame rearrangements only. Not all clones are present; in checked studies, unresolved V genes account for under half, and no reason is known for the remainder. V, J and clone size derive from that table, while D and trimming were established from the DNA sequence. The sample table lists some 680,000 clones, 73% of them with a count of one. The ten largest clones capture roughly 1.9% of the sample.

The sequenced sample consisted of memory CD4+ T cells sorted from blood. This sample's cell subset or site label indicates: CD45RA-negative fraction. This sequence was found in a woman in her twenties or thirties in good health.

The CDR3 region reads CASSSGGTGTYEQYF. The nucleotides read TGCGCCAGCAGCTCGGGCGGGACAGGGACCTACGAGCAGTACTTC. The rearranged chain carries TRBV5-1 and TRBJ2-7, and 9 junction bases match TRBD1. Trimming leaves V shorter by 3 bases and J shorter by 2 bases, with the junction holding 6 bases beyond the gene matches. The CDR3 runs 15 amino acids, cysteine and phenylalanine included. The CDR3 DNA has 45 bases and is translated from base 1. The germline V gene sets CDR1 to SGHRS and CDR2 to YFSETQ.